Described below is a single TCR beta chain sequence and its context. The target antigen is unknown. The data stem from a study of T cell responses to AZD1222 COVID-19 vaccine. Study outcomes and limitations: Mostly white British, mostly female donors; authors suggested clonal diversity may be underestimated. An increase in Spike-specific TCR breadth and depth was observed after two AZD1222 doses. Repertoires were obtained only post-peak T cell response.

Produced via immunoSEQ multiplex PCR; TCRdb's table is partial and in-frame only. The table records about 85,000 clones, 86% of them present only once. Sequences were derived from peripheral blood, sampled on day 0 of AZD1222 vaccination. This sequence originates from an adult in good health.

This CDR3 is CASSPRNEKLFF. CDR3 DNA sequence: TGTGCCAGCTCACCCCGGAATGAAAAACTGTTTTTT. The rearrangement uses TRBV18 and TRBJ1-4; the D is unclear. V was shortened by 3 bases and J by 5 bases, with 4 bases between the two germline ends. From germline, CDR1 is KGHSH and CDR2 LQKENI. The CDR3 has 12 residues. Drawing the rest from reference TRBV18 and TRBJ1-4, the complete variable domain is NAGVMQNPRHLVRRRGQEARLRCSPMKGHSHVYWYRQLPEEGLKFMVYLQKENIIDESGMPKERFSAEFPKEGPSILRIQQVVRGDSAAYFCASSPRNEKLFFGSGTQLSVL.